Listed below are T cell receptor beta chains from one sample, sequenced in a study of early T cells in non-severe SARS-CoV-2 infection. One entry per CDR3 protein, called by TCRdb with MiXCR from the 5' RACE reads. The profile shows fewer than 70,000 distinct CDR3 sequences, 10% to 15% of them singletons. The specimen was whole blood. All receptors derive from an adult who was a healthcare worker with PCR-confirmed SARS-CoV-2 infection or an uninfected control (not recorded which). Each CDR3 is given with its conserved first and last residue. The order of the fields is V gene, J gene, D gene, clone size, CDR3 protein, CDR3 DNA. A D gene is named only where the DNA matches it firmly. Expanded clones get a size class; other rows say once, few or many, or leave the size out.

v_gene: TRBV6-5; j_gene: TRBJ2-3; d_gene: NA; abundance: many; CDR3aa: CASTPLGGADGTQYF; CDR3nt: TGTGCCAGCACCCCCTTGGGCGGTGCCGACGGTACGCAGTATTTT
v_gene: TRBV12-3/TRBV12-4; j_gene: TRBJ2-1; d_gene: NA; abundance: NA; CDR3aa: CASSSWDYEQFF; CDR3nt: TGTGCCAGCAGTTCCTGGGACTATGAGCAGTTCTTC
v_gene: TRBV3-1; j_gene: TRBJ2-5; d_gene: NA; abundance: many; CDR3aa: CASRRGIQQETQYF; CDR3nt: TGTGCCAGCCGGCGGGGAATTCAACAAGAGACCCAGTACTTC
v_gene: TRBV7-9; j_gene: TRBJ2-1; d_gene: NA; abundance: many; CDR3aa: CASTTTWVVDEQFF; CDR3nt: TGTGCCAGCACAACAACTTGGGTTGTCGATGAGCAGTTCTTC
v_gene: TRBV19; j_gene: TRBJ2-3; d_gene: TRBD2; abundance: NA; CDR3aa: CASTPGLAGGLDTQYF; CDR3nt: TGTGCCAGTACTCCAGGGCTAGCGGGAGGGTTGGATACGCAGTATTTT
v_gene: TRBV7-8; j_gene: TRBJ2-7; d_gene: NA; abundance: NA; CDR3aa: CASSLEGPRLYEQYF; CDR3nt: TGTGCCAGCAGCTTAGAGGGACCGAGACTTTACGAGCAGTACTTC
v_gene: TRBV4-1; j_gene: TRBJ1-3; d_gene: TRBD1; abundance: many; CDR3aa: CASSQGRQGSFGNTIYF; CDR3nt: TGCGCCAGCAGCCAAGGGAGACAGGGGAGTTTTGGGAACACCATATATTTT
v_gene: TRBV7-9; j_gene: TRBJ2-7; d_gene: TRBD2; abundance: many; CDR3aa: CASSLVGGVAGPEQYF; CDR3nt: TGTGCCAGCAGCTTAGTTGGCGGAGTAGCGGGACCGGAGCAGTACTTC
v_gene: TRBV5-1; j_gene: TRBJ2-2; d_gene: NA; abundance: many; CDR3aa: CASTGAANTGELFF; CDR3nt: TGCGCCAGCACTGGGGCAGCAAACACCGGGGAGCTGTTTTTT
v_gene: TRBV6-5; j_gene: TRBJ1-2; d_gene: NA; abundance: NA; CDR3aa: CASRGAAYGYTF; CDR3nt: TGTGCCAGCAGGGGGGCAGCTTATGGCTACACCTTC
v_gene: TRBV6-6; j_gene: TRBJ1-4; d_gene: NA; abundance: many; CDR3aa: CASSYGVGNEKLFF; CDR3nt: TGTGCCAGCAGTTACGGGGTCGGGAATGAAAAACTGTTTTTT
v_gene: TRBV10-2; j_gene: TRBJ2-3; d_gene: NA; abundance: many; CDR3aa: CAIGSSHGDTQYF; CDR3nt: TGCGCCATCGGTAGTTCCCATGGAGATACGCAGTATTTT
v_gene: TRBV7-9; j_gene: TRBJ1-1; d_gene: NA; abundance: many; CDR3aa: CASSLKGLEAFF; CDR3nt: TGTGCCAGCAGCTTGAAGGGTCTTGAAGCTTTCTTT
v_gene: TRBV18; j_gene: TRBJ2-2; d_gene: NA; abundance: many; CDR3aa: CASSPQRGWTGELFF; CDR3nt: TGTGCCAGCTCACCACAGAGGGGATGGACCGGGGAGCTGTTTTTT
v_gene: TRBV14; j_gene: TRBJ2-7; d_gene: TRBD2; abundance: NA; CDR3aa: CASSQDILLAGPYEQYF; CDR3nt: TGTGCCAGCAGCCAAGATATCCTACTAGCGGGTCCCTACGAGCAGTACTTC
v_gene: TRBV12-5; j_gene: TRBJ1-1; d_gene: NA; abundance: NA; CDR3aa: CASALGAVDTEAFF; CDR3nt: TGTGCTAGCGCGCTGGGTGCGGTGGACACTGAAGCTTTCTTT
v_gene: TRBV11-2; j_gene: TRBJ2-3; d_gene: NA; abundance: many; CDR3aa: CASSLGAYTDTQYF; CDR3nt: TGTGCCAGCAGCTTGGGGGCTTACACAGATACGCAGTATTTT
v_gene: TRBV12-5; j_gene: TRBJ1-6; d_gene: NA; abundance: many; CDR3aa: CASGFMVRSPLHF; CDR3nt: TGTGCTAGTGGTTTCATGGTTAGGTCACCCCTCCACTTT
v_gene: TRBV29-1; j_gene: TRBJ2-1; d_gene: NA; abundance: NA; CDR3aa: CSAPEGRNEQFF; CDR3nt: TGCAGCGCTCCTGAGGGGCGGAATGAGCAGTTCTTC
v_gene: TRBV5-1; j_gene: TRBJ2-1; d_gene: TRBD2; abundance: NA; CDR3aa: CASSSASSGGAQNEQFF; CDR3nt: TGCGCCAGCAGCTCGGCTTCTAGCGGGGGGGCCCAAAATGAGCAGTTCTTC
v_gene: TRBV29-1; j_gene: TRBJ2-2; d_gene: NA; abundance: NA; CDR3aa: CTYTRGTGELFF; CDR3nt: TGCACCTACACTCGGGGCACCGGGGAGCTGTTTTTT
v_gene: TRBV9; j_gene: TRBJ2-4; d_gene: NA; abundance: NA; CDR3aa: CASSAREGGIQYF; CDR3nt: TGTGCCAGCAGCGCCCGAGAGGGGGGTATTCAGTACTTC
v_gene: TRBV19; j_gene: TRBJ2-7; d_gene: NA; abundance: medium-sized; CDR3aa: CASSIGLGEQYF; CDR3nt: TGTGCCAGTAGTATTGGGCTCGGCGAGCAGTACTTC
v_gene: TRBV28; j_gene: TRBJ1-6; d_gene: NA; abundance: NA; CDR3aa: CASRSNDRSPLHF; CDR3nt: TGTGCCAGCAGGTCCAACGACCGGTCACCCCTCCACTTT
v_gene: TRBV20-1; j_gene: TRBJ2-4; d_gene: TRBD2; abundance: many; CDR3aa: CSARDSRTSPNIQYF; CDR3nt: TGCAGTGCTAGAGACTCCAGGACTAGCCCAAACATTCAGTACTTC
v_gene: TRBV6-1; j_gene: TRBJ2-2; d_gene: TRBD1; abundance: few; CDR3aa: CASSARQGANTGELFF; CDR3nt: TGTGCCAGCAGTGCTCGACAGGGTGCGAACACCGGGGAGCTGTTTTTT
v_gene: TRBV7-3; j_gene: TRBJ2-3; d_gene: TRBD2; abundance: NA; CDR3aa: CASSRRGSGGPGGDTQYF; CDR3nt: TGTGCCAGCAGCCGGCGGGGTAGCGGGGGCCCCGGGGGAGATACGCAGTATTTT
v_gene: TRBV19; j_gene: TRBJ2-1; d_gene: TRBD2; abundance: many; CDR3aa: CASTPGKGLAGGVRQFF; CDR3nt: TGTGCCAGCACGCCCGGAAAAGGACTAGCGGGAGGAGTAAGGCAGTTCTTC
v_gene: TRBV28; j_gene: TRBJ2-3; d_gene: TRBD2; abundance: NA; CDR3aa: CASSPPRLAGKDTQYF; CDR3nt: TGTGCCAGCAGTCCCCCTCGACTAGCGGGGAAAGATACGCAGTATTTT
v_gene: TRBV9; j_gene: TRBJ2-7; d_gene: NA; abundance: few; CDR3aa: CASSPRTESYEQYF; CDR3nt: TGTGCCAGCAGCCCACGGACAGAGTCCTACGAGCAGTACTTC
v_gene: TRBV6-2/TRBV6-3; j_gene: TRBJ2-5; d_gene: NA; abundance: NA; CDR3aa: CASSFRRQVGETQYF; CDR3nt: TGTGCCAGCAGCTTCCGTCGGCAGGTTGGGGAGACCCAGTACTTC
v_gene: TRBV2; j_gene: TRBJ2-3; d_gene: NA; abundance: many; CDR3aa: CASSGPGKGDTQYF; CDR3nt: TGTGCCAGCAGTGGCCCAGGGAAGGGAGATACGCAGTATTTT
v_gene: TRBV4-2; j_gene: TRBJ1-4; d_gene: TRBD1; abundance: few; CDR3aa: CASSYRGGEKLFF; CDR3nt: TGTGCCAGCAGCTACAGGGGTGGAGAAAAACTGTTTTTT
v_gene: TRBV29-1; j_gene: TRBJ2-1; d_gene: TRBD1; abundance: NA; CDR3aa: CSVGGQGASYNEQFF; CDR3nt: TGCAGCGTTGGTGGGCAGGGGGCGTCCTACAATGAGCAGTTCTTC
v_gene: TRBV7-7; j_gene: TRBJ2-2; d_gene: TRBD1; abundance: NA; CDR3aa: CASSSFGTEYTGELFF; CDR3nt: TGTGCTAGCAGCTCCTTCGGGACAGAGTACACCGGGGAGCTGTTTTTT
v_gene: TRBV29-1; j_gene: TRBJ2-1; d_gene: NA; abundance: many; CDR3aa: CSLRSTARDEQFF; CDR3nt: TGCAGCTTACGGTCTACCGCCAGGGATGAGCAGTTCTTC
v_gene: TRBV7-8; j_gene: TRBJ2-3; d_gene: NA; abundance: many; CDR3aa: CASSLRIRGSTDTQYF; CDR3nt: TGTGCCAGCAGCTTAAGGATCCGCGGGAGCACAGATACGCAGTATTTT
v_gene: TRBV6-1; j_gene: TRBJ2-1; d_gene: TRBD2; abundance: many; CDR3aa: CASIDLAGAYNEQFF; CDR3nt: TGTGCCAGCATTGACCTAGCGGGGGCCTACAATGAGCAGTTCTTC
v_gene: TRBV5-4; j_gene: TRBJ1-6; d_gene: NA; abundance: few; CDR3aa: CASSSGSQGYNSPLHF; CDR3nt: TGTGCCAGCAGCTCAGGGTCCCAAGGCTATAATTCACCCCTCCACTTT
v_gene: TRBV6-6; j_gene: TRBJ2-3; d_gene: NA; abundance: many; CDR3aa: CASTRGPDTDTQYF; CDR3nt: TGTGCCAGCACTCGCGGGCCCGACACAGATACGCAGTATTTT
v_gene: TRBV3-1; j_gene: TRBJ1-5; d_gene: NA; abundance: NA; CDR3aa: CASSLTGGPQHF; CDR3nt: TGTGCCAGCAGCCTCACTGGAGGGCCCCAGCATTTT
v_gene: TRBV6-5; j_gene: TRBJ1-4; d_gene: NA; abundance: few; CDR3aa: CASSYADSDLVEKLFF; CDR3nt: TGTGCCAGCAGTTACGCCGACAGCGATCTTGTGGAAAAACTGTTTTTT
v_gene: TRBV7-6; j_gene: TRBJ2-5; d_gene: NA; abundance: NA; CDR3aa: CASSSPGGAQETQYF; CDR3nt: TGTGCCAGCAGCTCCCCCGGCGGGGCGCAAGAGACCCAGTACTTC
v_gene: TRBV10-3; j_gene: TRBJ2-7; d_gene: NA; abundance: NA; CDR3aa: CAISEETRPSYEQYF; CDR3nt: TGTGCCATCAGTGAGGAGACTAGACCCTCCTACGAGCAGTACTTC
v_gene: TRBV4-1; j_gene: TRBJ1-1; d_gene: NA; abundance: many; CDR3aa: CASSQIADIGTEAFF; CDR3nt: TGCGCCAGCAGCCAAATCGCGGACATTGGCACTGAAGCTTTCTTT
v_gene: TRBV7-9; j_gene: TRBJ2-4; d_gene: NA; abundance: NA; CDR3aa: CASSYSGRGYIQYF; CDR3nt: TGTGCCAGCAGCTACTCTGGCAGGGGATACATTCAGTACTTC
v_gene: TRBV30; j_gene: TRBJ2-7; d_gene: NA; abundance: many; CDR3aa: CAWSPGASLNEQYF; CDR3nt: TGTGCCTGGAGTCCAGGAGCCTCCCTTAACGAGCAGTACTTC
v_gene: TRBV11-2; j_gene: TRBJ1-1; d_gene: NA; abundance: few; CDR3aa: CASSPWTPGDTEAFF; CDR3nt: TGTGCCAGCAGCCCATGGACCCCGGGGGACACTGAAGCTTTCTTT